Each of the 6 T cell receptor beta chains below was sequenced from the same sample in a study of cytotoxic CD8 clonotypes in ibrutinib-treated CLL. Sequencing used immunoSEQ multiplex PCR; TCRdb keeps in-frame clones, though not all of them. The data show more than 200,000 clones, just under 80% seen once. The starting material was PBMCs, obtained after 12 months of ibrutinib treatment. Source of these receptors: a human donor with chronic lymphocytic leukemia.

This chain links TRBV13 with TRBJ2-5; D is undetermined. Germline V lookup: CDR1 PRHDT, CDR2 FYEKMQ (reference sequence). This CDR3 contains 12 residues. V was trimmed by 8 bases and J by 1 base, leaving 8 bases between them. CDR3 sequence reads: CASGSIQETQYF. CDR3 DNA sequence: TGTGCCAGCGGATCCATCCAAGAGACCCAGTACTTC.

V gene TRBV27 combines with J gene TRBJ2-7; D may correspond to TRBD1 or TRBD2 (5 bases each). V shed 9 bases and J shed 0 bases, with 15 bases lying between them. This CDR3 contains 14 residues. Germline V gene lookup returns CDR1 MNHEY and CDR2 SMNVEV (reference sequence). CDR3 nucleotides: TGTGCCAGAAGTGACGGGACGGCCTCCTACGAGCAGTACTTC. This sequence encodes CARSDGTASYEQYF.

The V gene is TRBV25-1, the J gene TRBJ2-1; D is possibly TRBD2 (6 bases). The CDR3 is 12 amino acids. Trimming took 5 bases from V and 6 from J, leaving 8 bases between them. The V gene's germline CDR1 is MGHDK and CDR2 SYGVNS. This CDR3 is CASSTSFNEQFF. CDR3 sequence (DNA): TGTGCCAGCAGTACTAGCTTCAATGAGCAGTTCTTC.

The chain has TRBV2 and TRBJ1-5; D is unresolved. The CDR3 runs 12 residues. V lost 4 bases, J lost 4 bases, and 5 bases lay in between. The germline V gene encodes CDR1 SNHLY and CDR2 FYNNEI. This chain's CDR3 is CASSAGNQPQHF. The DNA of the CDR3 is TGTGCCAGCAGTGCAGGAAATCAGCCCCAGCATTTT.

The CDR3 loop reads CASSPTIYSRGGVYEQYF. In DNA form, the CDR3 reads TGTGCCAGCAGCCCGACAATCTACAGCCGGGGGGGCGTCTACGAGCAGTACTTC. The V gene is TRBV7-9, the J gene TRBJ2-7; 8 bases are shared with TRBD2. V lost 5 bases to trimming and J lost 3 bases; unmatched junction nucleotides: 18. The CDR3 sequence is 18 residues long. Germline-derived CDR1 and CDR2 are SEHNR and FQNEAQ (reference sequence).

This chain connects TRBV28 to TRBJ2-7; tentatively, D is TRBD1 (5 bases). The CDR3 is 14 residues long. Per germline, CDR1 MDHEN and CDR2 SYDVKM. V dropped 7 bases and J dropped 2 bases, with 15 bases sitting between them. The chain's CDR3 is CASTPPGHTYEQYF. CDR3 bases: TGTGCCAGCACCCCTCCCGGACACACCTACGAGCAGTACTTC.